A single sample gave rise to the 28 T cell receptor beta chains below, sequenced in a study of CD8+ T cells in alopecia areata. Treatment given: oral pan-JAK inhibitor, 5-10 mg twice daily. Sequencing templates came from extracted RNA that was reverse transcribed into cDNA. Measured with immunoSEQ multiplex PCR; TCRdb has only the in-frame clones, and not every one. The sample includes around 120,000 clones, about 59% seen only once; the top ten take under 7.5%. The sample here was CD4+ T cells sorted from blood, taken at week 4, from a patient treated with tofacitinib. The receptors originated from a human donor with alopecia areata.

The genes are TRBV6-5 and TRBJ2-2, with D possibly being TRBD1 or TRBD2 (5 bases each). Germline lookup yields CDR1 MNHEY and CDR2 SVGAGI. CDR3 length equals 13 residues. Trimming took off 5 bases at V and 5 bases at J, with 9 bases between the two ends. CDR3 sequence (DNA): TGTGCCAGCAGTGGGACGGGTACCGGGGAGCTGTTTTTT. Its protein is CASSGTGTGELFF.

This clone has only a few counts. V is TRBV23-1 and J is TRBJ2-7; 10 bases line up with TRBD2. TRBV23-1 belongs to the ORF category, with a function that is uncertain. The CDR3 loop spans 20 amino acids. The J segment lost 5 bases and the V segment lost 4 bases, leaving 23 bases of the junction unmatched. The CDR3 nucleotides are TGCGCCAGCAGTCGGGGCACCATAAGACTAGCGGGCCCACCTAACCACGAGCAGTACTTC. This translates into CASSRGTIRLAGPPNHEQYF.

This clone has only one observation. This chain uses TRBV5-4 with TRBJ2-5, with TRBD2 matching 12 bases. V shed 5 bases, J shed 2 bases, and the junction held 4 bases outside the gene matches. CDR1 and CDR2 from the germline V gene are SGHNT and YYREEE (reference sequence). The CDR3 is made up of 15 amino acids. In DNA form, the CDR3 reads TGTGCCAGCAGAACTAGCGGGGGGTTACAAGAGACCCAGTACTTC. Amino acids: CASRTSGGLQETQYF.

This clone was seen a single time. V and J are TRBV29-1 and TRBJ1-1, with D unresolved. There are 11 residues in the CDR3. Trimming cost V 4 bases and J 1 base, with 4 bases left between them. Germline CDR1 is SQVTM and CDR2 is ANQGSEA. The CDR3 region has the DNA TGCAGCGTTGGAAGGAACACTGAAGCTTTCTTT. Amino acids: CSVGRNTEAFF.

In this sample, this clone turned up a few times. V usage is TRBV11-2 and J usage is TRBJ2-5; either TRBD1 or TRBD2 may supply D (6 bases each). The length of the CDR3 is 13 residues. Trimming stripped 3 bases from V and 8 bases from J, with 13 bases between. Germline-derived CDR1 and CDR2 are SGHAT and FQNNGV. CDR3 DNA: TGTGCCAGCAGCTTTGGGGTCGGGGGCACCCAGTACTTC. This encodes CASSFGVGGTQYF.

The CDR3 loop is CAWAGTGGENGYTF. The CDR3 DNA is TGTGCCTGGGCGGGGACAGGGGGCGAGAATGGCTACACCTTC. J is TRBJ1-2 and V is TRBV30; 12 bases are shared with TRBD1. The CDR3 runs 14 residues. Germline lookup yields CDR1 GTSNPN and CDR2 SVGIG (reference sequence). Germline trimming cut 5 bases from V and 6 bases from J; bases unmatched to any gene: 7.

The chain links TRBV5-4 to TRBJ1-1, with D hard to call. CDR1 and CDR2 from the germline V gene are SGHNT and YYREEE (reference sequence). V lost 4 bases, J lost 1 base, and 5 bases lay in between. The CDR3 totals 12 residues. The CDR3: CASSRGNTEAFF. The CDR3, as DNA: TGTGCCAGCAGCCGGGGGAACACTGAAGCTTTCTTT. The full variable domain, completed using reference TRBV5-4 and TRBJ1-1, is ETGVTQSPTHLIKTRGQQVTLRCSSQSGHNTVSWYQQALGQGPQFIFQYYREEENGRGNFPPRFSGLQFPNYSSELNVNALELDDSALYLCASSRGNTEAFFGQGTRLTVV.

J is TRBJ2-1 and V is TRBV30; a possible D gene is TRBD2 (6 bases). The CDR3 is 12 residues long. Germline V gene sequence: CDR1 GTSNPN, CDR2 SVGIG (reference sequence). Trimming took 4 bases from V and 9 from J, leaving 13 bases between them. The CDR3 coding sequence is TGTGCCTGGACTGGAGGGGAAGTTGAGCAGTTCTTC. This gives the protein CAWTGGEVEQFF.

This sequence joins TRBV7-6 and TRBJ1-5; TRBD1 might be the D (5 bases). CDR3 size: 15 residues. Trimming removed 1 base at V and 7 bases at J, with 14 bases between. The germline CDR1 and CDR2 sequences are SGHVS and FNYEAQ. The CDR3 here is CASSLGAGKGQPQHF. The CDR3 DNA follows: TGTGCCAGCAGCTTAGGGGCAGGGAAAGGGCAGCCCCAGCATTTT.

The V and J genes are TRBV21-1 and TRBJ2-5; the table's D call, TRBD1, was not checked against the DNA. The J call may be mistaken, given a closer DNA end match to TRBJ2-7. TRBV21-1 is a documented pseudogene. The CDR3 loop spans 18 amino acids. CDR3 sequence: CASSKGPPGQGTTHEQYF. Here the CDR3 DNA reads TGTGCCAGCAGCAAGGGTCCACCGGGACAGGGGACAACCCACGAGCAGTACTTC.

The chain links TRBV30 to TRBJ1-4; D gene unclear. This CDR3 contains 13 residues. V was trimmed by 4 bases and J by 5 bases, leaving 11 bases between them. Germline CDR1 is GTSNPN and CDR2 is SVGIG (reference sequence). The CDR3 spells CAWNRQGNEKLFF. The CDR3 DNA reads as TGTGCCTGGAACCGCCAAGGGAATGAAAAACTGTTTTTT.

This clone occurred a few times. The chain is built from TRBV6-5 and TRBJ1-1; D is undetermined. In germline, CDR1 is MNHEY, CDR2 SVGAGI. CDR3 length: 14 residues. Trimming shortened V by 0 bases and J by 0 bases, and 5 bases separated the two germline ends. The CDR3 coding sequence is TGTGCCAGCAGTTACTCGTCCCTGAACACTGAAGCTTTCTTT. Amino acid sequence: CASSYSSLNTEAFF.

In its sample, this clone was seen once. The V and J genes are TRBV30 and TRBJ1-2; D not resolved. CDR3 length: 12 residues. The V and J ends lost 1 base and 6 bases respectively, with 9 bases between them. In germline, CDR1 is GTSNPN, CDR2 SVGIG (reference sequence). CDR3 sequence: CAWSGAIDGYTF. In DNA form, the CDR3 reads TGTGCCTGGAGTGGGGCCATAGATGGCTACACCTTC. The variable domain in full, with the rest retrieved from reference TRBV30 and TRBJ1-2, is SQTIHQWPATLVQPVGSPLSLECTVEGTSNPNLYWYRQAAGRGLQLLFYSVGIGQISSEVPQNLSASRPQDRQFILSSKKLLLSDSGFYLCAWSGAIDGYTFGSGTRLTVV.

The chain has TRBV5-1 and TRBJ2-2, with TRBD1 matching over 9 bases. The CDR3 is 15 amino acids. CDR1 and CDR2 from the germline V gene are SGHRS and YFSETQ. The J segment lost 7 bases and the V segment lost 3 bases, leaving 7 bases of the junction unmatched. In DNA form, the CDR3 reads TGCGCCAGCAGCTACTCACAGGGGGCAGACGGGGAGCTGTTTTTT. Translating gives CASSYSQGADGELFF.

The chain couples TRBV4-1 to TRBJ2-3; 12 bases line up with TRBD2. Germline CDR1 and CDR2: MGHRA and YSYEKL. The ends lost 3 bases at V and 3 bases at J; junction bases unmatched: 13. This CDR3 contains 19 residues. CDR3 coding DNA: TGCGCCAGCAGCCACACGTGGCCTAGCGGGGGGGAGGATACAGATACGCAGTATTTT. It translates to CASSHTWPSGGEDTDTQYF.

This clone has only a few counts. The gene calls are TRBV7-3 and TRBJ1-1; D is unresolved. CDR1 SGHTA and CDR2 FQGTGA come from the germline V gene. The CDR3 is made up of 13 amino acids. V lost 5 bases, J lost 1 base, and 8 bases lay in between. This CDR3 is CASSLEGNTEAFF. The CDR3 region has the DNA TGTGCCAGCAGCCTAGAGGGGAACACTGAAGCTTTCTTT.

This clone was picked up one time. The chain couples TRBV27 to TRBJ2-5; D gene unclear. The length of the CDR3 is 14 residues. CDR1 is MNHEY, CDR2 SMNVEV, per germline (reference sequence). V was clipped by 5 bases and J by 1 base, with 11 bases between them. The CDR3 bases are TGTGCCAGCAGTCCGACCGGACGCCAAGAGACCCAGTACTTC. This translates into CASSPTGRQETQYF.

The chain couples TRBV2 to TRBJ2-5; 9 bases are shared with TRBD1. The CDR3 spans 15 residues. V shed 4 bases, J shed 4 bases, and the junction held 7 bases outside the gene matches. The germline gives CDR1 SNHLY, CDR2 FYNNEI. The CDR3 reads CASSGATGGGETQYF. The CDR3 DNA reads as TGTGCCAGCAGTGGAGCCACAGGGGGCGGAGAGACCCAGTACTTC.

The gene calls are TRBV5-4 and TRBJ2-2, with 15 bases matching TRBD2. The V gene's germline CDR1 is SGHNT and CDR2 YYREEE (reference sequence). The CDR3 extends over 16 amino acids. V trimming: 4 bases; J trimming: 6 bases; junction bases outside the gene matches: 4. The CDR3 loop reads CASSAGLAGGPGELFF. CDR3 coding DNA: TGTGCCAGCAGCGCAGGACTAGCGGGGGGGCCCGGGGAGCTGTTTTTT.

The chain is built from TRBV30 and TRBJ2-5; D not certain. CDR1 is GTSNPN and CDR2 is SVGIG in the germline V gene (reference sequence). The CDR3 length is 12 residues. V was shortened by 3 bases and J by 7 bases, with 12 bases between the two germline ends. The CDR3 DNA is TGTGCCTGGAGCCCGAATGATCGGACCCAGTACTTC. Protein product: CAWSPNDRTQYF.

V gene TRBV6-5 combines with J gene TRBJ1-2; D is unresolved. V lost 2 bases, J lost 2 bases, and 3 bases lay in between. Germline CDR1 is MNHEY and CDR2 is SVGAGI. CDR3 length equals 12 residues. CDR3 loop: CASSYRNYGYTF. CDR3 DNA: TGTGCCAGCAGTTACCGGAACTATGGCTACACCTTC.

This clone was detected only a few times. The J gene is TRBJ2-5, the V gene TRBV7-2; 11 nucleotides match TRBD2. The CDR3 sequence is 18 residues long. In germline, CDR1 is SGHTA, CDR2 FQGNSA. Trimming took 6 bases from V and 2 from J; bases not matched to a gene: 14. CDR3 nucleotides: TGTGCCAGCAGTCCCCGGGTAGCGGGGGGGCCTGGGCAAGAGACCCAGTACTTC. This codes for CASSPRVAGGPGQETQYF.

The chain employs TRBV4-3 and TRBJ1-1; D may be TRBD1 (5 bases). The CDR3 totals 15 residues. Trimming took 3 bases from V and 5 from J, leaving 16 bases between them. Germline lookup yields CDR1 LGHNA and CDR2 YSLEER. DNA of the CDR3: TGCGCCAGCAGCCAGAAGACAGCTCGGGTGACTGAAGCTTTCTTT. Amino acids: CASSQKTARVTEAFF.

The CDR3 loop is CAWSVLAGVYNEQFF. CDR3 in DNA: TGTGCCTGGAGTGTCCTAGCGGGTGTCTACAATGAGCAGTTCTTC. The rearrangement uses TRBV30 and TRBJ2-1; 8 positions match TRBD2. Per germline, CDR1 GTSNPN and CDR2 SVGIG (reference sequence). This CDR3 is 15 amino acids long. J lost 3 bases, V lost 0 bases, and 4 bases had no gene match.

The rearrangement joins TRBV29-1 to TRBJ2-5; D is unclear. CDR1 is SQVTM, CDR2 ANQGSEA, per germline. The CDR3 runs 11 residues. Trimming removed 0 bases at V and 6 bases at J, with 5 bases between. The DNA for the CDR3 is TGCAGCGTTGAAGAAGGAAAGACCCAGTACTTC. It encodes CSVEEGKTQYF.

The chain has TRBV11-2 and TRBJ2-5, with TRBD1 identical over 9 bases. CDR1 and CDR2 from the germline V gene are SGHAT and FQNNGV. With V trimmed by 3 bases and J by 5 bases, 7 bases remained unmatched. The CDR3 extends over 15 amino acids. The CDR3 is CASSFKTGGWETQYF. The CDR3 DNA is TGTGCCAGCAGCTTTAAGACAGGGGGATGGGAGACCCAGTACTTC.

This clone has only a few counts. The chain carries TRBV11-2 and TRBJ2-7; unclear D gene. The ends were cut back, 3 bases at V and 2 bases at J, with 11 bases in the middle. The CDR3 runs 14 residues. Germline lookup yields CDR1 SGHAT and CDR2 FQNNGV. The CDR3 is CASSFTVRTYEQYF. As DNA, the CDR3 is TGTGCCAGCAGCTTTACAGTAAGAACCTACGAGCAGTACTTC.

In its sample, this clone was seen once. The gene calls are TRBV27 and TRBJ1-2, with 9 bases lining up with TRBD1. CDR3 length: 15 residues. Unmatched junction bases numbered 3, after V lost 4 bases and J lost 0 bases. Germline lookup yields CDR1 MNHEY and CDR2 SMNVEV (reference sequence). Here the CDR3 DNA reads TGTGCCAGCAGTTGGGACAGGGCCTCTAACTATGGCTACACCTTC. It codes for CASSWDRASNYGYTF.